There are many counts of the clone carrying this T cell receptor (beta chain). The data were obtained in a study of spatial heterogeneity in lung cancer. At the level of the study: For the average unique TCR and UMI combination, more than 8.5 occurrences appeared in raw reads.

TCRdb used MiXCR to reprocess the 5' RACE reads, holding one entry per CDR3 protein. The sample holds more than 2,500 distinct CDR3 sequences, around 8% seen once. The time point here: sample taken at primary tumor resection. The donor group consisted of around 77 patients who had untreated, early-stage non-small cell lung cancer. Researchers sequenced whole RNA taken from tumor, nontumor lung or frozen PBMC without sorting. The CDR3 extends over 14 amino acids. The source material was normal lung tissue next to the tumor, sampled at surgery. The chain links TRBV3-2 to TRBJ2-7; TRBD1 is the table's D call, not checked against the DNA. TRBV3-2 is a listed pseudogene. The clonotype originates from a male donor with early-stage non-small cell lung cancer. As DNA, the CDR3 is TGTGCCAGCAGCCAAAAGGGACAGGGGGACGAGCAGTACTTC. Translating it yields CASSQKGQGDEQYF.